Below are 21 T cell receptor beta chains sequenced from a single sample in a study of T cells after yellow fever vaccination (dated by TCRdb to about 2019). The receptor library was made with 5' RACE. The sequencing machine was an Illumina NovaSeq 6000. Using fastp at Q25 and MiXCR, TCRdb reprocessed the public reads and kept productive beta chains. Here each entry gathers all rows of one CDR3 protein and keeps the most common genes and DNA. Here the sample has a few hundred thousand distinct CDR3 sequences; around 4% occur a single time. Jointly, the top ten make up 20% to 25% of the sample. The sample's treatment or condition, from its label and the paper: live attenuated yellow fever vaccine strain. Source: PBMCs, taken on the day of the yellow fever booster vaccination. Receptors were obtained from a man younger than 35 who received the YFV17D yellow fever vaccine.

This clonotype was seen a handful of times. The J gene is TRBJ2-2, the V gene TRBV24-1; no reliable D call. Trimming shortened V by 0 bases and J by 3 bases, and 16 bases separated the two germline ends. The CDR3 totals 18 residues. CDR1 is KGHDR and CDR2 is SFDVKD in the germline V gene. DNA of the CDR3: TGTGCCACCAGTGATTTGCCCGGGCCCCAAATCGACACCGGGGAGCTGTTTTTT. Protein product: CATSDLPGPQIDTGELFF.

Many counts were recorded for this clonotype. The CDR3 nucleotides read TGTGCCAGCAGTGACTCGGCAGGGGGCAATCAGCCCCAGCATTTT. Encoded protein: CASSDSAGGNQPQHF. V and J are TRBV6-4 and TRBJ1-5; possible D gene TRBD1, 6 bases. The CDR3 covers 15 residues. The V gene lost 0 bases and the J gene lost 2 bases, with 8 bases spanning the gap. Germline V gene data show CDR1 as MRHNA and CDR2 as SNTAGT.

This rearrangement joins TRBV7-8 to TRBJ1-1; D is ambiguous. The CDR3 spans 16 residues. The ends were cut back, 0 bases at V and 1 base at J, with 12 bases in the middle. Germline V gene sequence: CDR1 SGHVS, CDR2 FQNEAQ. CDR3: CASSLAPSRTNTEAFF. CDR3 DNA sequence: TGTGCCAGCAGCTTAGCGCCGTCACGTACGAACACTGAAGCTTTCTTT.

Many counts were recorded for this clonotype. This rearrangement joins TRBV4-2 to TRBJ2-5, with 11 bases fitting TRBD1. Trimming cost V 4 bases and J 3 bases; bases outside gene matches: 4. The CDR3 is 15 residues long. CDR1 and CDR2 (germline): LGHNA, YNFKEQ. The CDR3 sequence: CASSRGQGAEETQYF. The CDR3 region has the DNA TGTGCCAGCAGCCGAGGACAGGGGGCGGAAGAGACCCAGTACTTC.

The table lists this clonotype with many counts. V usage is TRBV5-1 and J usage is TRBJ2-3; D is possibly TRBD1 (5 bases). The CDR3 loop spans 16 amino acids. CDR1 SGHRS and CDR2 YFSETQ come from the germline V gene. V was trimmed by 1 base and J by 3 bases, leaving 15 bases between them. The CDR3 region is CASSLTAGLSTDTQYF. The CDR3 DNA follows: TGCGCCAGCAGCTTGACCGCAGGGCTAAGTACAGATACGCAGTATTTT.

Ten or more counts support this clonotype. CDR3 DNA sequence: TGTGCCAGCAGCTCCCCCCGGACAGATACGCAGTATTTT. Its translation is CASSSPRTDTQYF. The chain recombines TRBV11-2 with TRBJ2-3; D not resolved. Germline V CDR1 and CDR2: SGHAT, FQNNGV. There are 13 residues in the CDR3. V was cut by 4 bases and J by 3 bases, with 8 bases left in between.

This clonotype has at least ten counts. The gene calls are TRBV5-1 and TRBJ2-5, with 8 bases fitting TRBD1. The V and J ends lost 4 bases and 4 bases, in that order; junction bases with no gene match: 3. The CDR3 is made up of 13 amino acids. Germline V gene lookup returns CDR1 SGHRS and CDR2 YFSETQ. The CDR3 sequence is CASSIQGVETQYF. CDR3 sequence (DNA): TGCGCCAGCAGCATACAGGGGGTAGAGACCCAGTACTTC.

V usage is TRBV12-3 or TRBV12-4 and J usage is TRBJ2-4, with 8 bases aligning to TRBD1. This CDR3 has 19 residues. The J segment lost 0 bases and the V segment lost 4 bases, leaving 14 bases of the junction unmatched. The CDR3 bases are TGTGCCAGCAGTTCCCCTGGGACAGGCCACCGTCTAGCCAAAAACATTCAGTACTTC. It yields the protein CASSSPGTGHRLAKNIQYF.

The sample holds many counts of this clonotype. The V gene is TRBV29-1, the J gene TRBJ2-7, with 11 bases fitting TRBD1. The CDR3 extends over 15 amino acids. CDR1 and CDR2 from the germline V gene are SQVTM and ANQGSEA. Trimming cost V 4 bases and J 3 bases; bases outside gene matches: 8. CDR3 region: CSVVFGTGGYYEQYF. For the CDR3, the DNA is TGCAGCGTTGTGTTCGGGACAGGGGGTTACTACGAGCAGTACTTC.

This clonotype has a count of ten or more. This sequence joins TRBV5-1 and TRBJ2-1; 10 bases are a match to TRBD2. Per germline, CDR1 SGHRS and CDR2 YFSETQ. There are 16 residues in the CDR3. V lost 4 bases to trimming and J lost 4 bases; unmatched junction nucleotides: 8. The CDR3 sequence: CASSPGLAPVYNEQFF. The CDR3 DNA reads TGCGCCAGCAGCCCGGGACTAGCGCCAGTTTACAATGAGCAGTTCTTC.

This clonotype was seen ten or more times. The chain joins TRBV20-1 to TRBJ2-1; D remains unclear. CDR1 is DFQATT, CDR2 SNEGSKA, per germline (reference sequence). V was trimmed by 0 bases and J by 0 bases, leaving 6 bases between them. The CDR3 loop spans 14 amino acids. The chain's CDR3 is CSARDMSSYNEQFF. CDR3 DNA sequence: TGCAGTGCTAGAGATATGAGCTCCTACAATGAGCAGTTCTTC.

This chain joins TRBV27 and TRBJ1-4; D is ambiguous. Germline V gives CDR1 MNHEY, CDR2 SMNVEV (reference sequence). CDR3 length: 14 amino acids. V dropped 3 bases and J dropped 5 bases, with 10 bases sitting between them. The CDR3 DNA follows: TGTGCCAGCAGTTTGTTTGCGCCAAATGAAAAACTGTTTTTT. This codes for CASSLFAPNEKLFF.

The CDR3 here is CASSSPGAYGYTF. The DNA of the CDR3 is TGTGCCAGCAGCTCCCCAGGGGCCTATGGCTACACCTTC. The chain is built from TRBV6-5 and TRBJ1-2; possibly TRBD1 for D (6 bases). The CDR3 length is 13 residues. Germline loops: CDR1 MNHEY, CDR2 SVGAGI. V lost 6 bases and J lost 4, with 12 bases in between.

This clonotype was detected many times. This chain connects TRBV5-1 to TRBJ2-7; D is ambiguous. Trimming took 1 base from V and 0 from J, leaving 8 bases between them. Germline V gene sequence: CDR1 SGHRS, CDR2 YFSETQ. The CDR3 extends over 14 amino acids. This CDR3 is CASSLLGSSYEQYF. The CDR3 DNA sequence: TGCGCCAGCAGCTTGCTAGGTAGCTCCTACGAGCAGTACTTC.

This clonotype showed up many times. The J gene is TRBJ2-6, the V gene TRBV4-1; maybe TRBD1 (5 bases). Germline assignment: CDR1 MGHRA and CDR2 YSYEKL. The CDR3 totals 17 residues. Trimming pared 3 bases from V and 1 base from J, leaving 13 bases between. CDR3 in amino acids: CASSHRSAGSGANVLTF. CDR3 DNA sequence: TGCGCCAGCAGCCACCGCTCCGCAGGGTCTGGGGCCAACGTCCTGACTTTC.

The chain recombines TRBV20-1 with TRBJ2-7; 7 bases line up with TRBD1. V gave up 3 bases and J gave up 8 bases; unmatched junction bases: 13. The germline gives CDR1 DFQATT, CDR2 SNEGSKA (reference sequence). CDR3 length: 14 residues. CDR3: CSASIQGLGWKQYF. For the CDR3, the DNA is TGCAGTGCTAGCATACAGGGGCTCGGCTGGAAGCAGTACTTC.

The chain couples TRBV7-2 to TRBJ1-4, with a weak D call TRBD1 (5 bases). CDR3 length: 17 residues. The V end lost 3 bases, the J end lost 5 bases, and 19 bases lay between the germline ends. CDR1 is SGHTA and CDR2 is FQGNSA in the germline V gene. The CDR3 protein is CASSFMGGSNLNEKLFF. The CDR3 coding sequence is TGTGCCAGCAGCTTTATGGGGGGGTCAAATTTAAATGAAAAACTGTTTTTT.

Ten or more counts support this clonotype. The chain joins TRBV7-2 to TRBJ1-3; maybe TRBD1 (5 bases). The CDR3 is made up of 15 amino acids. Per the germline V gene, CDR1 is SGHTA and CDR2 is FQGNSA. V was pared by 5 bases and J by 2 bases, with 13 bases between. Here the CDR3 reads CASSPGTATGNTIYF. The CDR3 DNA sequence: TGTGCCAGCAGCCCCGGGACGGCCACTGGAAACACCATATATTTT.

The chain joins TRBV2 to TRBJ1-3; the D gene is possibly TRBD1 (5 bases). This CDR3 has 16 residues. V was clipped by 4 bases and J by 0 bases, with 13 bases between them. Per the germline V gene, CDR1 is SNHLY and CDR2 is FYNNEI. The CDR3 is CASSVGGLNSGNTIYF. The CDR3 nucleotides read TGTGCCAGCAGTGTGGGGGGACTCAACTCTGGAAACACCATATATTTT. Complete variable domain (other parts from reference TRBV2 and TRBJ1-3): EPEVTQTPSHQVTQMGQEVILRCVPISNHLYFYWYRQILGQKVEFLVSFYNNEISEKSEIFDDQFSVERPDGSNFTLKIRSTKLEDSAMYFCASSVGGLNSGNTIYFGEGSWLTVV.

The chain employs TRBV7-9 and TRBJ1-2; no clear D. The CDR3 is 13 amino acids. Trimming took 3 bases from V and 3 from J, leaving 8 bases between them. Germline CDR1 and CDR2: SEHNR and FQNEAQ (reference sequence). CDR3 residues: CASSFTWDYGYTF. For the CDR3, the DNA is TGTGCCAGCAGCTTCACGTGGGACTATGGCTACACCTTC. Combining the CDR3 with reference TRBV7-9 and TRBJ1-2 gives the whole variable domain DTGVSQNPRHKITKRGQNVTFRCDPISEHNRLYWYRQTLGQGPEFLTYFQNEAQLEKSRLLSDRFSAERPKGSFSTLEIQRTEQGDSAMYLCASSFTWDYGYTFGSGTRLTVV.

This clonotype turned up a few times. The gene calls are TRBV18 and TRBJ2-4, with D possibly TRBD2 on 6 matching bases. V was pared by 0 bases and J by 2 bases, with 11 bases between. The germline CDR1 and CDR2 sequences are KGHSH and LQKENI. CDR3 length equals 16 residues. The CDR3 loop reads CASSPPVAGSKNIQYF. For the CDR3, the DNA is TGTGCCAGCTCACCACCGGTGGCGGGGTCCAAAAACATTCAGTACTTC.